This TCR beta chain was recorded in a study of cytomegalovirus exposure and HLA in healthy donors (dated by TCRdb to 2015 to 2018). Broadly, across the study: An earlier analysis of approximately 640 of the donors reported 250 to 300 Gb of sequence data and some 120 million unique TCR beta sequences from some 180 million T cells. An early release that covered about 600 HLA-typed donors contained around 330 gigabases of sequencing data and about 93 million unique TCR sequences. Among the roughly 380 genotyped donors, around 81% belonged to the genetic ancestry cluster associated with self-reported Caucasian donors. The study aimed to test whether cataloging public T cell receptors could reveal signatures of past pathogen exposure. The T cell repertoires of several hundred subjects were profiled by immunosequencing and related to cytomegalovirus serostatus. Along with the roughly 610-subject first cohort, a separate validation cohort of some 130 different subjects was used. The study combined high-throughput TCR immunosequencing, statistical association of individual TCRs with disease status, and machine learning to predict cytomegalovirus infection status. To study patterns of TCR occurrence, a later analysis re-analyzed previously published TCR beta repertoires from 666 donors and added high-resolution HLA genotyping. In the later analysis, no new phenotypic data were used to find candidate immune exposures; instead, reliance was placed on TCR beta sequences and their occurrence across donors. An earlier analysis of roughly 580 of the donors used high-throughput TCR beta sequencing to judge whether each TCR beta V gene segment behaved as functional or pseudogenic. Donor age, sex, ethnicity and CMV serostatus were compiled together with the repertoire data. In a later genetic analysis, genome-wide SNP genotypes for about three fifths of the roughly 670 donors were used, and that subset was treated as a discovery cohort. All discovery cohort repertoires had been generated on a single sequencing platform. HLA typing covered class I and class II loci at four-digit resolution. The number of typed donors differed by locus: roughly 629-640 for A, B, C, DRB1 and DQB1; some 540 for DQA1; around 610 for DPA1; and some 470 for DPB1. Several DR-DQ haplotypes were handled as single units for association and clustering because linkage in the cohort was strong. Among over 350 genotyped donors of the cohort, an average of around 240,000 unique TCR beta nucleotide sequences were sequenced per donor, about a sixth of them non-productive.

The library was prepared using the immunoSEQ multiplex PCR assay. A mixture of 60 forward primers for TCR Vbeta segments and 13 reverse primers for TCR Jbeta segments was used in the multiplex PCR. The CDR3 region of rearranged TCR beta genes was amplified from genomic DNA with a multiplex PCR assay. The amplified TCR beta libraries were sequenced on the Illumina HiSeq System as 87-base-pair reads. As for how the authors treated the data: A later analysis counted approximately 76 million unique TCR beta chains across the 650 to 700 repertoires, and some 11 million of these chains were shared by at least two donors. Raw reads were error-corrected and collapsed into unique sequences by a nearest-neighbor algorithm in which closely related sequences were merged to remove PCR and sequencing errors. CDR3 sequences were aligned to IMGT reference sequences to assign V, D and J gene segments. Each retained sequence needed at least a six-nucleotide match to both a V gene segment and a J gene segment. A rearrangement was called productive if the CDR3 had no stop codons and remained in frame with V and J, and every other rearrangement was called non-productive. CDR3 was defined by IMGT convention, running from the second conserved V-encoded cysteine to the conserved J-encoded phenylalanine. The earlier analysis of about 560 of the donors excluded any sequence lacking an unambiguous match to a single V gene segment. An earlier analysis of several hundred of the donors called V segments functional above 56.7% productive rearrangements and segregating when the between-donor standard deviation exceeded 5%. A statistical classification framework was built for diagnosing cytomegalovirus status from the catalog of TCR beta chain sequences. V and J gene assignment, in a later analysis, came from comparing TCR nucleotide sequences with IMGT/GENE-DB human TR gene sequences. A later analysis assigned CDR3 sequences and most-parsimonious VDJ recombination scenarios with the TCRdist pipeline. In a later analysis, each TCR beta chain was defined by its CDR3 amino acid sequence together with its V-gene family, and reads lacking a unique V-gene family were excluded. In a later analysis, around 600 highly shared, low-generation-probability nucleotide sequences were removed to address suspected cross-contamination and a sequencing artifact. For each public chain, a later analysis derived a clonal expansion index from normalized ranks of inferred template counts within each repertoire. A later analysis computed generation probabilities with a VDJ recombination model fitted to out-of-frame rearrangements, and checked the results against IGoR. In a later analysis, hypergeometric tests were used to score TCR-TCR, TCR-HLA and TCR-CMV co-occurrence, with a repertoire-size bias correction applied to TCR pairs. A later analysis estimated false discovery rates by permuting HLA or CMV assignments 20 times. In a later analysis, co-occurring TCRs were grouped using DBSCAN, and TCRdist sequence similarity was added for clustering within HLA-allele-positive subsets. For co-occurrence clustering, repertoires with fewer than 30,000 or more than 120,000 public chains were excluded, along with roughly five repertoires with anomalous nucleotide sharing. What TCRdb holds here is the immuneACCESS table cut down to in-frame rearrangements. Part of the clones is not present; checked against another copy, under half of the missing clones reflect an unresolved V gene, and the others are unexplained. V and J calls and clone size come straight from that table; D and trimming were deduced from the DNA. The sample yields 110,000 or so clones; over 70% were counted once. The ten largest make up more than 3.5% of the sample.

The paper as a whole reports these results and caveats: This cohort had only TCR beta chains sequenced, and the lack of alpha or paired-chain data limited which features could be detected. Presence/absence analyses assumed roughly uniform sequencing depth across donors, an assumption that may not hold. A later analysis found that most CMV-associated TCR beta chains appeared HLA-restricted, with HLA associations seemingly driven largely by CMV exposure. A further reported finding was that TCR beta sequences accurately predicted the HLA-A and HLA-B alleles for most subjects in the first cohort. When HLA alleles, especially DR and DQ, strongly co-occurred, TCR associations were difficult to assign to individual alleles. Correlated functional status among segregating V segments might reflect linkage disequilibrium, but an unknown experimental factor could not be ruled out. An earlier analysis of several hundred of the donors showed that most TCR beta V segments appeared in productive rearrangements either about 87% or about 30% of the time, which broadly matched IMGT annotations. Specific HLA alleles were associated with over 15,000 TCR beta sequences at a false discovery rate of 0.05 in a later analysis. In vitro tests confirmed that a few of the cytomegalovirus-associated TCR beta chains recognize cytomegalovirus antigens. Cytomegalovirus status was reported to be diagnosed by the classifier with high specificity and sensitivity in both the original and validation cohorts. In a later genetic analysis, a missense DCLRE1C variant was associated with V-gene and J-gene trimming of TCR beta chains, and the association was replicated in an independent cohort. Some IMGT-functional V segments, including TRBV6-2 and TRBV6-3, could not be distinguished by the 87-base-pair reads and were therefore excluded. Compared with the roughly 670-donor mean, donors in an Asian-associated ancestry cluster had fewer N-insertions in productive TCRs, according to a later genetic analysis. Because some donors lacked HLA typing at each locus, the association tests relied only on the typed subset. A total of about 150 TCR beta chains were listed by the study as associated with cytomegalovirus. A later analysis found that TCR association rates varied across HLA loci, with DRB1 alleles showing the most associated TCRs and HLA-C alleles the fewest. In a later analysis, several top co-occurrence clusters were reported to appear linked to parvovirus B19, influenza, CMV and Epstein-Barr virus. Compared with equally common non-associated chains, HLA-associated TCR beta chains in a later analysis were more clonally expanded and had lower generation probabilities. It was suggested by the authors that the approach could potentially be generalized to other disease states and immunological phenotypes. Some 16 rarely observed V segments, including chromosome 9 orphons, were excluded from the earlier analysis of some 590 of the donors because counts were too low. A group of highly shared sequence variants was considered likely to be a technical artifact of the sequencing pipeline. CMV serostatus was the only immune exposure information available for the cohort. Across donors, most TCR sequences were observed very rarely, whereas some public TCRs were present in many individuals.

The cohort consisted of approximately 690 healthy bone marrow donors. At the time of sampling, every cohort member was nominally healthy, though immune exposures that went unrecorded were likely present. The donor was CMV seropositive and was included in the group of 250 to 350 seropositive cohort members. A peripheral blood sample was collected from each donor, and TCR beta sequencing was performed on peripheral blood mononuclear cells. The Qiagen DNeasy Blood Extraction Kit was used to extract genomic DNA from the blood cell samples. In the case of this clone: This receptor's antigen is unknown. At one end, the junction sequence differs from germline, possibly due to a read error.

Measured from the cysteine to the phenylalanine, the CDR3 is 13 residues long. The read is trimmed to its CDR3 DNA, 39 bases read in frame from base 1. Taken from the germline V gene, the CDR1 and CDR2 loops are ENHRY and SYGVKD. Sequencing was done on a sample of PBMCs. The TCR comes from a woman between 40 and 50 years old in good health and CMV-seropositive. The chain couples TRBV10-3 to TRBJ1-5; the D gene assignment is ambiguous. The base sequence is TGTACCATCAGTGAGTCGGGAGATCAGCCCCAGCATTTT. Protein translation: CTISESGDQPQHF.